This is a list of T cell receptor beta chains from one sample in a study of shared T cell receptors in the human thymus. Repertoires were generated with immunoSEQ multiplex PCR, while TCRdb's copy carries only in-frame clones and drops some. The repertoire holds hundreds of thousands of clones, about 87% seen once, with approximately 0.0097% in the top ten. This same sample was also part of a study on human thymus T cells.

The sequenced sample consisted of thymocytes. Every receptor here comes from a boy younger than two with a congenital heart defect. CDR3s include the opening cysteine and the closing phenylalanine or tryptophan.

v_gene: TRBV29-1; j_gene: TRBJ1-1; CDR3aa: CSVIKDRNTEAFF
v_gene: TRBV5-6; j_gene: TRBJ2-6; CDR3aa: CASSYRDRARSGANVLTF
v_gene: TRBV4-1; j_gene: TRBJ2-1; CDR3aa: CASSQLGGSSYNEQFF
v_gene: TRBV6-1; j_gene: TRBJ1-4; CDR3aa: CASSESELSWEVKLFF
v_gene: TRBV29-1; j_gene: TRBJ1-1; CDR3aa: CSGVTGGNTEAFF
v_gene: TRBV28; j_gene: TRBJ2-6; CDR3aa: CASSLQTQSSSGANVLTF
v_gene: TRBV7-9; j_gene: TRBJ2-7; CDR3aa: CASSLVPPLLDRNYEQYF
v_gene: TRBV5-6; j_gene: TRBJ2-2; CDR3aa: CASSFGGELFF
v_gene: TRBV27; j_gene: TRBJ1-4; CDR3aa: CASSAGQGYEKLFF
v_gene: TRBV27; j_gene: TRBJ2-2; CDR3aa: CASSLGTSGGPGELFF
v_gene: TRBV5-8; j_gene: TRBJ1-5; CDR3aa: CASSLGQGPNQPQHF
v_gene: TRBV30; j_gene: TRBJ2-5; CDR3aa: CAWSSSGGPYQETQYF
v_gene: TRBV6-6; j_gene: TRBJ1-2; CDR3aa: CASSYVAYYGYTF
v_gene: TRBV6-1; j_gene: TRBJ2-7; CDR3aa: CASSEFRYEQYF
v_gene: TRBV5-4; j_gene: TRBJ2-2; CDR3aa: CASSSGTPQNTGELFF
v_gene: TRBV11-2; j_gene: TRBJ2-5; CDR3aa: CASSLDKPQETQYF
v_gene: TRBV7-9; j_gene: TRBJ1-1; CDR3aa: CASSLVRTGLTNTEAFF
v_gene: TRBV19; j_gene: -; CDR3aa: CASTPGQGSYEQYF
v_gene: TRBV6-5; j_gene: TRBJ2-7; CDR3aa: CASSAGTGSYEQYF
v_gene: TRBV7-2; j_gene: TRBJ1-1; CDR3aa: CASSLVKGDWDTEAFF
v_gene: TRBV11-2; j_gene: TRBJ2-1; CDR3aa: CASSLGRLLNSGRGNEQFF
v_gene: TRBV5-5; j_gene: TRBJ2-6; CDR3aa: CASSFRGSAGANVLTF
v_gene: TRBV14; j_gene: TRBJ1-2; CDR3aa: CASSQDPGGFFYYGYTF
v_gene: TRBV15; j_gene: TRBJ1-2; CDR3aa: CATSRDRGRGEGYTF
v_gene: TRBV2; j_gene: TRBJ2-7; CDR3aa: CASEGQALWEQYF
v_gene: TRBV28; j_gene: TRBJ2-7; CDR3aa: CASRRDFHYEQYF
v_gene: TRBV7-9; j_gene: TRBJ1-3; CDR3aa: CASSLVWGQNSGNTIYF
v_gene: TRBV5-6; j_gene: TRBJ1-2; CDR3aa: CASSLALVGEELGYTF
v_gene: TRBV28; j_gene: TRBJ1-6; CDR3aa: CASSPGTSYLYNSPLHF
v_gene: TRBV10-3; j_gene: TRBJ2-3; CDR3aa: CAISGLGQGNTDTQYF
v_gene: TRBV6-5; j_gene: TRBJ1-5; CDR3aa: CASSYGPSQPQHF
v_gene: TRBV30; j_gene: TRBJ2-7; CDR3aa: CAWSVGLASQGNFCEQYF
v_gene: TRBV6-1; j_gene: TRBJ1-1; CDR3aa: CASSDPPSGRAFF
v_gene: TRBV28; j_gene: TRBJ2-6; CDR3aa: CASSTQQGTSGANVLTF
v_gene: TRBV6-5; j_gene: TRBJ1-5; CDR3aa: CATKAIYDSNQPQHF
v_gene: TRBV6-6; j_gene: TRBJ2-5; CDR3aa: CASSYGPRGGETQYF
v_gene: TRBV7-8; j_gene: TRBJ2-1; CDR3aa: CASSLGTSGGYEQFF
v_gene: TRBV28; j_gene: TRBJ2-7; CDR3aa: CASSPPGRAEREATYEQYF
v_gene: TRBV5-4; j_gene: TRBJ2-7; CDR3aa: CASSKQGAYEQYF
v_gene: TRBV2; j_gene: TRBJ1-5; CDR3aa: CASSETGSLDRQNQPQHF
v_gene: TRBV5-4; j_gene: TRBJ2-3; CDR3aa: CASSFFPSGSLNTQYF
v_gene: TRBV14; j_gene: TRBJ2-1; CDR3aa: CASSQIPLTSGGANEQFF
v_gene: TRBV5-1; j_gene: TRBJ2-5; CDR3aa: CASSSPLVAGDQETQYF
v_gene: TRBV7-9; j_gene: TRBJ1-2; CDR3aa: CASSLQNARVSRYGYTF
v_gene: TRBV5-5; j_gene: TRBJ1-5; CDR3aa: CASSLELYSNQPQHF
v_gene: TRBV27; j_gene: TRBJ2-5; CDR3aa: CASSLAGPEETQYF
v_gene: TRBV11-2; j_gene: TRBJ2-2; CDR3aa: CASSSRTSGGASTGELFF
v_gene: TRBV13; j_gene: TRBJ1-6; CDR3aa: CASSAGLISYNSPLHF
v_gene: TRBV7-9; j_gene: TRBJ2-2; CDR3aa: CASSLTPRTGVSTGELFF
v_gene: TRBV9; j_gene: TRBJ2-4; CDR3aa: CASSPGGQEALAKNIQYF
v_gene: TRBV6-5; j_gene: TRBJ1-2; CDR3aa: CASTGGPTNYGYTF
v_gene: TRBV28; j_gene: TRBJ2-1; CDR3aa: CASRLGLAGYNEQFF
v_gene: TRBV18; j_gene: TRBJ2-2; CDR3aa: CASSPEQGTRRYTGELFF
v_gene: TRBV2; j_gene: TRBJ1-4; CDR3aa: CASRVQGPNEKLFF
v_gene: TRBV13; j_gene: TRBJ1-6; CDR3aa: CASSTQGGARNSPLHF
v_gene: TRBV27; j_gene: TRBJ2-7; CDR3aa: CASSSIKGQSGSPDEQYF